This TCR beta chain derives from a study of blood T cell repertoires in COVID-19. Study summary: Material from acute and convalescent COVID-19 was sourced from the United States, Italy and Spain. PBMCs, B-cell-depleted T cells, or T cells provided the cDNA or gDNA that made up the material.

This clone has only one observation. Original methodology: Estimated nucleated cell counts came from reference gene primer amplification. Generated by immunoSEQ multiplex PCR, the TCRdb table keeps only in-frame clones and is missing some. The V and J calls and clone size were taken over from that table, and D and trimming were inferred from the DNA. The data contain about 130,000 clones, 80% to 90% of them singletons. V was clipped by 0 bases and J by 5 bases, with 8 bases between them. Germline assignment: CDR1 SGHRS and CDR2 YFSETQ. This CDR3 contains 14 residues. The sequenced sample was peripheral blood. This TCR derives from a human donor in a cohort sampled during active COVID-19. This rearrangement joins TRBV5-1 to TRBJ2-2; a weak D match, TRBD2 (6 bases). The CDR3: CASSLDGGTGELFF. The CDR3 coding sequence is TGCGCCAGCAGCTTGGATGGGGGGACCGGGGAGCTGTTTTTT.